The 27 T cell receptor beta chains below come from one sample, sequenced in a study of T cell responses to AZD1222 COVID-19 vaccine. Libraries were prepared by immunoSEQ multiplex PCR; TCRdb keeps only in-frame clonotypes and omits some of them. The data contain fewer than 200,000 clones, approximately 92% of them singletons. The material sequenced was peripheral blood, taken on day 0 of AZD1222 vaccination. All receptors come from an adult in good health.

The CDR3 DNA sequence: TGTGCCAGCATGTCGGGAGGGCAAGAGACCCAGTACTTC. As protein: CASMSGGQETQYF. V usage is TRBV27 and J usage is TRBJ2-5, with TRBD2 matching over 8 bases. Germline V gene data show CDR1 as MNHEY and CDR2 as SMNVEV (reference sequence). Unmatched junction bases numbered 3, after V lost 7 bases and J lost 2 bases. This CDR3 has 13 amino acids.

This chain links TRBV27 with TRBJ1-5; D possibly corresponds to TRBD1 (6 bases). The V end lost 2 bases, the J end lost 2 bases, and 16 bases lay between the germline ends. CDR3 length: 17 amino acids. Germline CDR1 and CDR2: MNHEY and SMNVEV (reference sequence). CDR3 DNA sequence: TGTGCCAGCAGTTTACAAGGGACATTTCGCGGCAATCAGCCCCAGCATTTT. This sequence encodes CASSLQGTFRGNQPQHF.

The chain joins TRBV18 to TRBJ1-1, with D possibly being TRBD1 (6 bases). The CDR3 spans 14 residues. Trimming stripped 0 bases from V and 4 bases from J, with 9 bases between. Looked up from germline, CDR1 is KGHSH and CDR2 is LQKENI. CDR3 sequence (DNA): TGTGCCAGCTCACCACCTACAGGGATCACTGAAGCTTTCTTT. This gives the protein CASSPPTGITEAFF. Drawing the rest from reference TRBV18 and TRBJ1-1, the complete variable domain is NAGVMQNPRHLVRRRGQEARLRCSPMKGHSHVYWYRQLPEEGLKFMVYLQKENIIDESGMPKERFSAEFPKEGPSILRIQQVVRGDSAAYFCASSPPTGITEAFFGQGTRLTVV.

The chain has TRBV7-2 and TRBJ1-3, with D uncertain. Trimming removed 5 bases at V and 3 bases at J, with 2 bases between. CDR3 length: 11 amino acids. Germline CDR1 SGHTA, CDR2 FQGNSA. CDR3 in amino acids: CASSIGNTIYF. CDR3 DNA: TGTGCCAGCAGCATTGGAAACACCATATATTTT. Variable domain in full (rest from reference TRBV7-2 and TRBJ1-3): GAGVSQSPSNKVTEKGKDVELRCDPISGHTALYWYRQSLGQGLEFLIYFQGNSAPDKSGLPSDRFSAERTGGSVSTLTIQRTQQEDSAVYLCASSIGNTIYFGEGSWLTVV.

The CDR3 reads CASSFGVHQETQYF. The CDR3 nucleotides are TGCGCCAGCAGCTTCGGGGTCCATCAAGAGACCCAGTACTTC. This chain connects TRBV5-1 to TRBJ2-5; D perhaps matches TRBD2 (5 bases). This CDR3 is 14 amino acids long. The germline V gene has CDR1 SGHRS and CDR2 YFSETQ. V was cut by 2 bases and J by 2 bases, with 10 bases left in between. Based on the CDR3 plus reference TRBV5-1 and TRBJ2-5, the full variable domain is KAGVTQTPRYLIKTRGQQVTLSCSPISGHRSVSWYQQTPGQGLQFLFEYFSETQRNKGNFPGRFSGRQFSNSRSEMNVSTLELGDSALYLCASSFGVHQETQYFGPGTRLLVL.

J is TRBJ1-1 and V is TRBV19; no clear D gene. V dropped 5 bases and J dropped 11 bases, with 15 bases sitting between them. The CDR3 runs 12 residues. CDR1 and CDR2 from the germline V gene are LNHDA and SQIVND (reference sequence). CDR3 sequence: CASSATPGGAFF. The DNA of the CDR3 is TGTGCCAGTAGTGCCACCCCCGGTGGGGCTTTCTTT.

The chain joins TRBV11-2 to TRBJ1-6, with D perhaps TRBD1 (5 bases). The CDR3 has 13 amino acids. V lost 7 bases and J lost 10, with 14 bases in between. Germline CDR1 reads SGHAT; CDR2 reads FQNNGV. CDR3 sequence reads: CASTGTSGSPLHF. The DNA of the CDR3 is TGTGCCAGCACCGGGACTTCAGGATCACCCCTCCACTTT.

The gene calls are TRBV3-1 (or the pseudogene TRBV3-2) and TRBJ2-3; 9 bases map to TRBD1. V gave up 1 base and J gave up 14 bases; unmatched junction bases: 10. This CDR3 is 14 amino acids long. The germline CDR1 and CDR2 sequences are LGHDT and YNNKEL (reference sequence). CDR3 loop: CASSQAGQGFGLYF. For the CDR3, the DNA is TGTGCCAGCAGCCAAGCGGGACAGGGATTCGGGTTGTATTTT.

The rearrangement links TRBV11-2 to TRBJ1-2, with D maybe TRBD1 (5 bases). Trimming left V 2 bases short and J 6 bases short, with 22 bases between. The CDR3 is 17 residues long. CDR1 is SGHAT and CDR2 is FQNNGV in the germline V gene. The CDR3 nucleotides read TGTGCCAGCAGCTTATGGGACTCCGTGGGCTTGGATAATGGCTACACCTTC. This codes for CASSLWDSVGLDNGYTF.

This chain uses TRBV9 with TRBJ2-1; 7 nucleotides agree with TRBD2. V was clipped by 4 bases and J by 4 bases; unmatched bases: 11. From germline, CDR1 is SGDLS and CDR2 YYNGEE. The CDR3 sequence is 16 residues long. CDR3: CASSPLVSSGYNEQFF. As DNA, the CDR3 is TGTGCCAGCAGCCCTCTGGTGAGTAGCGGGTACAATGAGCAGTTCTTC.

This rearrangement joins TRBV5-6 to TRBJ2-7; 8 bases agree with TRBD2. Germline V gives CDR1 SGHDT, CDR2 YYEEEE. V trimming: 4 bases; J trimming: 1 base; junction bases outside the gene matches: 10. The CDR3 contains 16 residues. Written as DNA, the CDR3 is TGTGCCAGCAGCACCCGCGGACTAGCTTGGTCCTACGAGCAGTACGTC. Amino acid sequence: CASSTRGLAWSYEQYV.

V gene TRBV6-5 combines with J gene TRBJ1-1, with 8 bases lining up with TRBD1. CDR3 size: 15 residues. Germline lookup yields CDR1 MNHEY and CDR2 SVGAGI. With 1 base clipped from V and 5 bases from J, the junction kept 6 bases outside the gene matches. CDR3 region: CASSYYQGAGTEAFF. The CDR3 bases are TGTGCCAGCAGTTACTACCAGGGGGCTGGAACTGAAGCTTTCTTT.

This clone was seen just once. The chain couples TRBV3-1 (or the pseudogene TRBV3-2) to TRBJ1-1; no firm D call. CDR3 length equals 12 residues. Germline V lookup: CDR1 LGHDT, CDR2 YNNKEL (reference sequence). Between the trimmed V and J ends, which lost 0 bases and 7 bases, there was a span of 6 bases. The DNA for the CDR3 is TGTGCCAGCAGCCAAGATGGGCGTGAAGCTTTCTTT. Amino acid sequence: CASSQDGREAFF.

V gene TRBV18 combines with J gene TRBJ2-1, with D unresolved. V was trimmed by 2 bases and J by 8 bases, leaving 13 bases between them. The CDR3 is 14 residues long. Germline V gene lookup returns CDR1 KGHSH and CDR2 LQKENI. CDR3: CASSPGERRDEQFF. CDR3 bases: TGTGCCAGCTCACCAGGGGAAAGAAGGGATGAGCAGTTCTTC.

The V call is TRBV5-1, the J call TRBJ1-2; 8 bases are a match to TRBD1. The CDR3 loop spans 15 amino acids. With V trimmed by 1 base and J by 4 bases, 6 bases remained unmatched. Germline CDR1 and CDR2: SGHRS and YFSETQ. For the CDR3, the DNA is TGCGCCAGCAGCTTGCAACAGGGGGTTGGCTATGGCTACACCTTC. It translates to CASSLQQGVGYGYTF. The full variable domain, with the rest looked up from reference TRBV5-1 and TRBJ1-2, is KAGVTQTPRYLIKTRGQQVTLSCSPISGHRSVSWYQQTPGQGLQFLFEYFSETQRNKGNFPGRFSGRQFSNSRSEMNVSTLELGDSALYLCASSLQQGVGYGYTFGSGTRLTVV.

The chain links TRBV3-1 (or the pseudogene TRBV3-2) to TRBJ1-1; D is unresolved. Germline V gene data show CDR1 as LGHDT and CDR2 as YNNKEL (reference sequence). This CDR3 spans 15 amino acids. V was clipped by 3 bases and J by 3 bases, with 14 bases between them. The CDR3 reads CASSQGNSLYTEAFF. In DNA form, the CDR3 reads TGTGCCAGCAGCCAGGGGAACAGCCTATACACTGAAGCTTTCTTT.

V is TRBV3-1 (or the pseudogene TRBV3-2) and J is TRBJ2-5, with 9 nucleotides matching TRBD1. V shed 6 bases and J 5 bases; nucleotides not matched to a gene: 10. The CDR3 sequence is 15 residues long. Germline assignment: CDR1 LGHDT and CDR2 YNNKEL (reference sequence). CDR3 loop: CASRLRTGEGETQYF. DNA for the CDR3: TGTGCCAGCAGACTGAGGACAGGGGAGGGGGAGACCCAGTACTTC.

V gene TRBV6-4 combines with J gene TRBJ2-2; D is undetermined. The germline V gene encodes CDR1 MRHNA and CDR2 SNTAGT. This CDR3 is built from 15 residues. The ends were cut back, 3 bases at V and 3 bases at J, with 11 bases in the middle. The CDR3: CASSETSSYTGELFF. CDR3 DNA sequence: TGTGCCAGCAGTGAAACCTCCAGCTACACCGGGGAGCTGTTTTTT.

This chain uses TRBV5-6 with TRBJ2-5, with TRBD1 identical over 7 bases. With V trimmed by 6 bases and J by 5 bases, 13 bases remained unmatched. Germline V gives CDR1 SGHDT, CDR2 YYEEEE. The CDR3 has 15 residues. The CDR3 bases are TGTGCCAGCACTCCAATCCACAGGGGTATGGAGACCCAGTACTTC. This translates into CASTPIHRGMETQYF.

The chain has TRBV28 and TRBJ2-3; TRBD1 agrees at 7 bases. CDR1 and CDR2 (germline): MDHEN, SYDVKM. This CDR3 comprises 18 residues. Trimming took 3 bases from V and 0 from J; bases not matched to a gene: 12. For the CDR3, the DNA is TGTGCCAGCAGTTTTTCTAAACAGGGGAAGTCTAGCACAGATACGCAGTATTTT. Its translation: CASSFSKQGKSSTDTQYF.

The CDR3 reads CSVGDLDRANYGYTF. The CDR3 DNA follows: TGCAGCGTTGGGGATCTGGACAGGGCGAACTATGGCTACACCTTC. V gene TRBV29-1 combines with J gene TRBJ1-2; 8 positions match TRBD1. The trim removed 4 bases at V and 2 bases at J, leaving 9 bases unmatched. Germline V gives CDR1 SQVTM, CDR2 ANQGSEA. The CDR3 contains 15 residues.

This clone has a single count. The gene calls are TRBV7-9 and TRBJ2-5; no definite D call. Between the trimmed V and J ends, which lost 3 bases and 4 bases, there was a span of 9 bases. Per the germline V gene, CDR1 is SEHNR and CDR2 is FQNEAQ (reference sequence). The CDR3 contains 13 residues. CDR3 amino acids: CASSLGASETQYF. Written as DNA, the CDR3 is TGTGCCAGCAGCTTGGGCGCTTCAGAGACCCAGTACTTC.

This chain links TRBV7-2 with TRBJ1-5; 8 bases map to TRBD1. Germline trimming cut 0 bases from V and 3 bases from J; bases unmatched to any gene: 4. The CDR3 is 16 amino acids. Germline V lookup: CDR1 SGHTA, CDR2 FQGNSA. CDR3 sequence (DNA): TGTGCCAGCAGCTTAGCCGGGACAGGCCTCAATCAGCCCCAGCATTTT. This sequence encodes CASSLAGTGLNQPQHF. Full variable domain (outside the CDR3, taken from reference TRBV7-2 and TRBJ1-5): GAGVSQSPSNKVTEKGKDVELRCDPISGHTALYWYRQSLGQGLEFLIYFQGNSAPDKSGLPSDRFSAERTGGSVSTLTIQRTQQEDSAVYLCASSLAGTGLNQPQHFGDGTRLSIL.

The V call is TRBV30, the J call TRBJ2-7; D might be TRBD2 (5 bases). Germline V gene sequence: CDR1 GTSNPN, CDR2 SVGIG (reference sequence). This CDR3 region has 15 residues. Deletions cut 4 bases from V and 1 base from J, with 17 bases between. The DNA for the CDR3 is TGTGCCTGGACCACTCTGAGGGCGCGGTCCTACGAGCAGTACTTC. It encodes CAWTTLRARSYEQYF.

The V call is TRBV12-3 or TRBV12-4, the J call TRBJ2-2; 9 nucleotides align to TRBD1. Losses at the gene ends were 6 bases for V and 6 bases for J; bases not matched to a gene: 2. This CDR3 contains 13 residues. The CDR3 DNA reads as TGTGCCAGCAGATGGACAGGGGCCGGGGAGCTGTTTTTT. Translated, it gives CASRWTGAGELFF.

The chain links TRBV12-3 or TRBV12-4 to TRBJ1-2; D is unresolved. V gave up 6 bases and J gave up 8 bases, with 10 bases separating them. The CDR3 totals 11 residues. The CDR3 spells CASSPGLGYTF. CDR3 sequence (DNA): TGTGCCAGCAGCCCCGGACTCGGCTACACCTTC.

The chain has TRBV29-1 and TRBJ2-1, with 11 bases matching TRBD2. The CDR3 has 17 residues. Germline CDR1 SQVTM, CDR2 ANQGSEA. V was pared by 1 base and J by 3 bases, with 8 bases of the junction left unmatched. The CDR3 loop reads CSVEGTSGPNNYNEQFF. CDR3 coding DNA: TGCAGCGTTGAAGGGACTAGCGGGCCTAACAACTACAATGAGCAGTTCTTC.